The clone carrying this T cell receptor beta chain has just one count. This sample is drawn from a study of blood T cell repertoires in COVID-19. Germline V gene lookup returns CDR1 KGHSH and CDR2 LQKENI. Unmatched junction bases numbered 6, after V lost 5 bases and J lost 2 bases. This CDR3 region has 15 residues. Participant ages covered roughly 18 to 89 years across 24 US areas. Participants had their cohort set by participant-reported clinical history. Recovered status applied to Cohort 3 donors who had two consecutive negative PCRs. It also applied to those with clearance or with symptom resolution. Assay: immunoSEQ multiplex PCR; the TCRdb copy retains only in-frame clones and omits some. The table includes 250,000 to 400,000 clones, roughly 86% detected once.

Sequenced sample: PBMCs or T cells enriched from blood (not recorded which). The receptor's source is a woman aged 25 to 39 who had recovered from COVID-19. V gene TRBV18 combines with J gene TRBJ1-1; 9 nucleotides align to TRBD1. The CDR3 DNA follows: TGTGCCAGCTCATTTCGGACAGGGGTAAACACTGAAGCTTTCTTT. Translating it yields CASSFRTGVNTEAFF.